The rows below give T cell receptor beta chains drawn from one sample of a study of cytomegalovirus exposure and HLA in healthy donors. Assay used: immunoSEQ multiplex PCR; TCRdb lists only in-frame clones, some missing. Of 45,000 to 55,000 clones listed, 88% are singletons. The sequenced sample was PBMCs. The receptors here all came from a woman under 40 in good health and CMV-seronegative. Both conserved end residues are part of each CDR3. D genes are given only for firm matches. Size values are once, few and many counts, or a class for expanded clones, and some rows have none.

d_call | j_call | clone_size | v_call | cdr3_nt | cdr3_aa
TRBD1 | TRBJ1-5 | NA | TRBV6-6 | TGTGCCAGCAGTTACGGGACAGGGGATGTGGCAAAGCCCCAGCATTTT | CASSYGTGDVAKPQHF
TRBD2 | TRBJ2-7 | NA | TRBV7-9 | TGTGCCAGCAGCTTACGACTAGCGGGAGTCTTGGAAGAGCAGTACTTC | CASSLRLAGVLEEQYF
TRBD2 | TRBJ2-2 | NA | TRBV28 | TGTGCCAGCAGAATCGCGGGAGTTGGAACCGGGGAGCTGTTTTTT | CASRIAGVGTGELFF
NA | TRBJ2-3 | NA | TRBV4-2 | TGTGCCAGCAGCCTCAATGGGTTGCAGGGTACGGATACGCAGTATTTT | CASSLNGLQGTDTQYF
TRBD1 | TRBJ1-2 | medium-sized | TRBV29-1 | TGCAGCGTTACCGGACAGGAATACTATGGCTACACCTTC | CSVTGQEYYGYTF
TRBD1 | TRBJ2-1 | NA | TRBV5-1 | TGCGCCAGCAGCTTGTTTGGACAGGGGTCGAATGAGCAGTTCTTC | CASSLFGQGSNEQFF
TRBD2 | TRBJ2-1 | NA | TRBV27 | TGTGCCAGCAGTCCCGGACTAGCGGAATCCTACAATGAGCAGTTCTTC | CASSPGLAESYNEQFF
NA | TRBJ1-1 | NA | TRBV5-1 | TGCGCCAGCAGCGGATACGGGGGGAACACTGAAGCTTTCTTT | CASSGYGGNTEAFF
NA | TRBJ2-1 | NA | TRBV4-1 | TGCGCCAGCAGCCATACGCTAGCGACGGGCTACAATGAGCAGTTCTTC | CASSHTLATGYNEQFF
TRBD2 | TRBJ2-7 | NA | TRBV15 | TGTGCCACCAGCAGTCCCTTGACTAGCGGCTACGAGCAGTACTTC | CATSSPLTSGYEQYF
TRBD2 | TRBJ2-2 | NA | TRBV11-2 | TGTGCCAGCAGCTTAGGGGGGACTATCGCCGGGGAGCTGTTTTTT | CASSLGGTIAGELFF
TRBD1 | TRBJ2-3 | NA | TRBV10-1 | TGCGCCAGCAGTGGGAGGACAGGGAGGTCTACCACAGATACGCAGTATTTT | CASSGRTGRSTTDTQYF
NA | TRBJ1-2 | NA | TRBV6-1 | TGTGCCAGCAACAATTATGGCTACACCTTC | CASNNYGYTF
NA | TRBJ2-7 | NA | TRBV19 | TGTGCCAGTAGTATCTTCCCAGGGGCAACCTACGAGCAGTACTTC | CASSIFPGATYEQYF
NA | TRBJ2-1 | NA | TRBV30 | TGTGCCTGGAGAGGGTCTCTAGCGGAGCAGTTCTTC | CAWRGSLAEQFF
NA | TRBJ1-2 | NA | TRBV30 | TGTGCCTGGAGTTCCAGGGGCGGCTACACCTTC | CAWSSRGGYTF
NA | TRBJ2-7 | NA | TRBV6-1 | TGTGCCAGCAGGACCACAGGGGGGGTTAACGAGCAGTACTTC | CASRTTGGVNEQYF
NA | TRBJ2-7 | NA | TRBV9 | TGTGCCAGCAGCCCCACGGTGGGAGGCTACGAGCAGTACTTC | CASSPTVGGYEQYF
NA | TRBJ1-1 | NA | TRBV29-1 | TGCAGCGCAAAGACAGGTAGCATGAACACTGAAGCTTTCTTT | CSAKTGSMNTEAFF
NA | TRBJ1-1 | NA | TRBV7-8 | TGTGCCAGCAGCTGGGGGGTGTTGACTGAAGCTTTCTTT | CASSWGVLTEAFF